What follows are 7 T cell receptor beta chains derived from one specimen sequenced in a study of ipilimumab plus nivolumab after autologous stem cell transplantation. Produced via immunoSEQ multiplex PCR; TCRdb's table is partial and in-frame only. The profile covers some 44,000 clones, with approximately 91% appearing a single time and about 0.97% taken by the ten largest. Sample: PBMCs, taken in a trial of ipilimumab plus nivolumab as post-transplant consolidation. The receptors come from a male donor with multiple myeloma.

In the case of this clone: Lacking the conserved final phenylalanine or tryptophan, this CDR3 likely reflects a read error. The DNA is omitted, as the CDR3 cannot be located on it reliably, and the CDR3 follows TCRdb's listing. The chain has TRBV9 and TRBJ2-7. Germline loops: CDR1 SGDLS, CDR2 YYNGEE. The CDR3 length equals 11 residues, ends included. The CDR3: CASSERGWGTI.

The genes are TRBV2 and TRBJ2-5; 11 nucleotides line up with TRBD1. This CDR3 contains 15 residues. The V gene's germline CDR1 is SNHLY and CDR2 FYNNEI. J was trimmed by 2 bases and V by 6 bases; bases with no gene match: 5. The DNA of the CDR3 is TGTGCCAGCAGAGCCGGGACAGGGGGACAAGAGACCCAGTACTTC. As protein: CASRAGTGGQETQYF.

The genes are TRBV25-1 and TRBJ2-2; D uncertain. CDR1 is MGHDK, CDR2 SYGVNS, per germline. There are 13 residues in the CDR3. Trimming removed 5 bases at V and 2 bases at J, with 6 bases between. The DNA for the CDR3 is TGTGCCAGCAGTCCCTACAACACCGGGGAGCTGTTTTTT. Protein product: CASSPYNTGELFF. Drawing the rest from reference TRBV25-1 and TRBJ2-2, the complete variable domain is EADIYQTPRYLVIGTGKKITLECSQTMGHDKMYWYQQDPGMELHLIHYSYGVNSTEKGDLSSESTVSRIRTEHFPLTLESARPSHTSQYLCASSPYNTGELFFGEGSRLTVL.

The rearrangement links TRBV19 to TRBJ1-4, with D perhaps matching TRBD1 (5 bases). Germline CDR1 LNHDA, CDR2 SQIVND (reference sequence). V shed 6 bases and J shed 2 bases, with 19 bases lying between them. This CDR3 comprises 17 residues. CDR3 nucleotide sequence: TGTGCCAGTAGAGGGGATTATCTGTTTGGGACTAATGAAAAACTGTTTTTT. Protein sequence: CASRGDYLFGTNEKLFF. Together with reference TRBV19 and TRBJ1-4, the CDR3 gives the full variable domain: DGGITQSPKYLFRKEGQNVTLSCEQNLNHDAMYWYRQDPGQGLRLIYYSQIVNDFQKGDIAEGYSVSREKKESFPLTVTSAQKNPTAFYLCASRGDYLFGTNEKLFFGSGTQLSVL.

In its sample, this clone was seen a few times. The V call is TRBV7-3, the J call TRBJ2-3; TRBD2 aligns across 10 bases. This CDR3 is built from 16 residues. Germline V lookup: CDR1 SGHTA, CDR2 FQGTGA. The V segment lost 5 bases and the J segment 2 bases; nucleotides outside the gene matches: 7. CDR3 in amino acids: CASSPGTSVDTDTQYF. The CDR3 DNA follows: TGTGCCAGCAGCCCCGGGACTAGCGTGGACACAGATACGCAGTATTTT.

The chain couples TRBV11-3 to TRBJ2-7; D is ambiguous. V lost 2 bases and J lost 3, with 8 bases in between. There are 13 residues in the CDR3. Germline V gene lookup returns CDR1 SGHNT and CDR2 YENEEA. This CDR3 reads CASSLFGSYEQYF. The CDR3 region has the DNA TGTGCCAGCAGCTTATTTGGCAGCTACGAGCAGTACTTC.

The chain recombines TRBV2 with TRBJ2-5, with D maybe TRBD2 (6 bases). Between the trimmed V and J ends, which lost 7 bases and 4 bases, there was a span of 10 bases. Germline CDR1 is SNHLY and CDR2 is FYNNEI. The CDR3 is 12 amino acids. In DNA, the CDR3 is TGTGCCAGCACGGAACTAGCAGAGACCCAGTACTTC. Protein: CASTELAETQYF.